The next 5 T cell receptor beta chains were all read from a single sample in a study of blood T cell repertoires in COVID-19. The method was immunoSEQ multiplex PCR; TCRdb's version includes in-frame clones alone and lacks a portion of them. The sample has around 450,000 clones, 70% to 90% seen once. The specimen sequenced was PBMCs or T cells enriched from blood (not recorded which). The receptors were sampled from a woman aged 18-29 years with acute COVID-19.

The gene calls are TRBV12-3 or TRBV12-4 and TRBJ1-4, with 8 bases fitting TRBD1. The CDR3 contains 13 residues. The V gene end was trimmed by 10 bases and the J gene end by 4 bases; junction bases not matched to a gene: 5. CDR3 sequence (DNA): TGTGCCACCGCGGGACAGGATAATGAAAAACTGTTTTTT. The encoded protein is CATAGQDNEKLFF.

This clone has just one count. The chain joins TRBV24-1 to TRBJ2-7, with 10 bases identical to TRBD1. After removal of 4 bases from V and 5 bases from J, the junction contained 10 bases not matched to a gene. CDR3 length: 16 residues. Looked up from germline, CDR1 is KGHDR and CDR2 is SFDVKD. This CDR3 reads CATSDPRDRGINEQYF. The CDR3 DNA reads TGTGCCACCAGTGACCCCCGGGACAGGGGCATCAACGAGCAGTACTTC.

This sequence joins TRBV2 and TRBJ1-4, with D perhaps TRBD1 (5 bases). The germline V gene has CDR1 SNHLY and CDR2 FYNNEI. V gave up 5 bases and J gave up 5 bases, with 12 bases separating them. The length of the CDR3 is 14 residues. The CDR3 loop is CASSYTGPNEKLFF. The CDR3 region has the DNA TGTGCCAGCAGTTATACAGGCCCGAATGAAAAACTGTTTTTT.

The chain employs TRBV19 and TRBJ1-2; D possibly corresponds to TRBD1 (5 bases). The CDR3 consists of 15 residues. Germline lookup yields CDR1 LNHDA and CDR2 SQIVND (reference sequence). V was pared by 1 base and J by 4 bases, with 13 bases between. CDR3 protein: CASSIATGLSYGYTF. The CDR3 DNA is TGTGCCAGTAGTATAGCAACAGGACTATCCTATGGCTACACCTTC.

V gene TRBV28 combines with J gene TRBJ2-3; no clear D gene. Germline CDR1 reads MDHEN; CDR2 reads SYDVKM. The length of the CDR3 is 11 residues. Deletions cut 8 bases from V and 3 bases from J, with 6 bases between. The CDR3 DNA reads as TGTGCCAGCCAACAAACAGATACGCAGTATTTT. Amino acid sequence: CASQQTDTQYF.